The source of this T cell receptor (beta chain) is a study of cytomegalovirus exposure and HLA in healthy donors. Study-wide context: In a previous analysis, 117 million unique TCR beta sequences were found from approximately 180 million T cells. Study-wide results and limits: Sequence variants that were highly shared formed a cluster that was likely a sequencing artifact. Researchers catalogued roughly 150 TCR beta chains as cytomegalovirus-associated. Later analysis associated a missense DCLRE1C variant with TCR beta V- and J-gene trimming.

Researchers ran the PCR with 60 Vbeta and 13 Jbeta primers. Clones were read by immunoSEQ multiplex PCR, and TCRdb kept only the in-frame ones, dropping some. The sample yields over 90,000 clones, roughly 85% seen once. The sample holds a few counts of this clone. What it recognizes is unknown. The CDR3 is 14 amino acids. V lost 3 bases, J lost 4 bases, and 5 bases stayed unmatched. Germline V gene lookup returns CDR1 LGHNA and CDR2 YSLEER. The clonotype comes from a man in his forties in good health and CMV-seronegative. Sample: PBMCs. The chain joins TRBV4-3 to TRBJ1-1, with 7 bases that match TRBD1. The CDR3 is CASSQGQWGTEAFF. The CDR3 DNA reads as TGCGCCAGCAGCCAGGGACAGTGGGGCACTGAAGCTTTCTTT.